A single sample gave rise to the 15 T cell receptor beta chains below, sequenced in a study of cytomegalovirus exposure and HLA in healthy donors. The PCR employed 60 Vbeta primers together with 13 Jbeta primers. Profiled with immunoSEQ multiplex PCR; TCRdb holds only in-frame clones, not every one. The repertoire includes roughly 130,000 clones, about four fifths of them detected once, and less than 6.5% sits in the top ten. Sequencing input: PBMCs. Receptors originate from a man aged 25 to 40 in good health and CMV-seronegative.

This clone appeared once. The genes are TRBV7-9 and TRBJ2-5; the match to TRBD2 covers 8 bases. The CDR3 has 14 amino acids. Germline V gene lookup returns CDR1 SEHNR and CDR2 FQNEAQ (reference sequence). V shed 5 bases, J shed 5 bases, and the junction held 7 bases outside the gene matches. CDR3 in amino acids: CASSPAGAGETQYF. The CDR3 DNA reads as TGTGCCAGCAGCCCAGCGGGAGCTGGGGAGACCCAGTACTTC.

The chain uses TRBV7-9 and TRBJ1-1; 8 bases agree with TRBD1. The CDR3 is 12 amino acids. Germline CDR1 reads SEHNR; CDR2 reads FQNEAQ (reference sequence). J was trimmed by 12 bases and V by 5 bases; bases with no gene match: 8. CDR3 sequence (DNA): TGTGCCAGCAGCCAAGGACAGGGAGAGACTTTCTTT. It is translated as CASSQGQGETFF.

The gene calls are TRBV6-6 and TRBJ2-7; 10 nucleotides line up with TRBD1. Germline CDR1 is MNHNY and CDR2 is SVGAGI (reference sequence). The trim removed 7 bases at V and 1 base at J, leaving 7 bases unmatched. The CDR3 spans 15 residues. In nucleotides, the CDR3 is TGTGCCAGCACCAACCGGGACAGGGGTTCCTACGAGCAGTACTTC. Protein product: CASTNRDRGSYEQYF.

The chain joins TRBV10-3 to TRBJ2-7; 9 bases are shared with TRBD2. The V and J ends lost 10 bases and 0 bases, in that order; junction bases with no gene match: 7. The germline gives CDR1 ENHRY, CDR2 SYGVKD. The CDR3 length is 14 residues. CDR3 coding DNA: TGTGCCAACCGGACTAGCGAAAGCTCCTACGAGCAGTACTTC. Translating gives CANRTSESSYEQYF.

The chain links TRBV6-6 to TRBJ2-7; D uncertain. Trimming left V 7 bases short and J 2 bases short, with 12 bases between. The CDR3 loop spans 13 amino acids. The V gene's germline CDR1 is MNHNY and CDR2 SVGAGI (reference sequence). This CDR3 is CASTYARTYEQYF. The CDR3 DNA reads TGTGCCAGCACCTACGCACGTACCTACGAGCAGTACTTC.

This chain links TRBV28 with TRBJ1-2; D might be TRBD1 (6 bases). With 3 bases removed from V and 8 bases from J, the gap between germline ends came to 13 bases. The V gene's germline CDR1 is MDHEN and CDR2 SYDVKM. The CDR3 consists of 13 residues. The CDR3 DNA sequence: TGTGCCAGCAGTTTTACAGGGTCGTCGGGCTACACCTTC. This gives the protein CASSFTGSSGYTF.

The J gene is TRBJ2-7, the V gene TRBV2, with 8 bases lining up with TRBD2. Trimming at V came to 5 bases and at J to 6 bases, leaving 15 bases not matched to a gene. The CDR3 runs 16 residues. Germline CDR1 and CDR2: SNHLY and FYNNEI. The CDR3 reads CASSPGGEDWSSEQYF. CDR3 sequence (DNA): TGTGCCAGCAGTCCCGGGGGGGAAGATTGGAGTTCCGAGCAGTACTTC.

The chain recombines TRBV30 with TRBJ1-2; D gene unclear. The CDR3 covers 17 residues. Germline CDR1 is GTSNPN and CDR2 is SVGIG (reference sequence). The ends were cut back, 2 bases at V and 0 bases at J, with 19 bases in the middle. Written as DNA, the CDR3 is TGTGCCTGGAGTTTAATGTATAGCGAGACGTCTAACTATGGCTACACCTTC. Its translation is CAWSLMYSETSNYGYTF.

There are a few counts of this clone. The chain has TRBV7-2 and TRBJ1-4; 7 bases agree with TRBD1. Trimming removed 2 bases from V and 8 bases from J; junction bases left unmatched: 5. The CDR3 consists of 14 residues. Per germline, CDR1 SGHTA and CDR2 FQGNSA. The CDR3 DNA follows: TGTGCCAGCAGCTTAAACCCAGGGGGAGAAAAACTGTTTTTT. Protein sequence: CASSLNPGGEKLFF.

This chain uses TRBV18 with TRBJ1-4, with 10 bases aligning to TRBD1. J gave up 5 bases and V 3 bases, and 6 bases lay outside the gene matches. CDR1 and CDR2 (germline): KGHSH, LQKENI. The CDR3 covers 16 residues. CDR3 region: CASSPMRTGGNEKLFF. In nucleotides, the CDR3 is TGTGCCAGCTCACCCATGAGGACAGGGGGAAATGAAAAACTGTTTTTT.

This clone showed up just a few times. V and J are TRBV5-6 and TRBJ1-5, with 7 nucleotides matching TRBD1. Germline CDR1 and CDR2: SGHDT and YYEEEE. Germline trimming cut 4 bases from V and 7 bases from J; bases unmatched to any gene: 14. CDR3 length: 16 amino acids. The CDR3 DNA is TGTGCCAGCAGCCTCTACAGGGGCTCTCTCCTACAGCCCCAGCATTTT. Translating it yields CASSLYRGSLLQPQHF.

The rearrangement links TRBV27 to TRBJ1-5; TRBD1 aligns across 8 bases. V lost 5 bases and J lost 5; bases outside the gene matches: 11. The CDR3 runs to 16 residues. CDR1 MNHEY and CDR2 SMNVEV come from the germline V gene (reference sequence). In nucleotides, the CDR3 is TGTGCCAGCAGTCGAGCCTACAGGGGGAAGGATCAGCCCCAGCATTTT. Its translation is CASSRAYRGKDQPQHF.

V usage is TRBV27 and J usage is TRBJ2-7, with 9 bases lining up with TRBD1. Germline V CDR1 and CDR2: MNHEY, SMNVEV (reference sequence). V was clipped by 4 bases and J by 2 bases; unmatched bases: 0. The CDR3 length is 13 residues. This CDR3 reads CASSWTGAYEQYF. The CDR3 DNA reads TGTGCCAGCAGTTGGACAGGGGCCTACGAGCAGTACTTC.

The genes are TRBV2 and TRBJ1-1, with TRBD1 matching over 8 bases. V lost 4 bases and J lost 5; bases outside the gene matches: 6. The CDR3 is 14 amino acids. Germline values: CDR1 SNHLY, CDR2 FYNNEI. The CDR3 loop is CASSATGARTEAFF. CDR3 DNA: TGTGCCAGCAGTGCGACAGGGGCGCGTACTGAAGCTTTCTTT.

The J gene is TRBJ2-7, the V gene TRBV7-9; the match to TRBD2 covers 13 bases. Looked up from germline, CDR1 is SEHNR and CDR2 is FQNEAQ (reference sequence). The trim removed 3 bases at V and 3 bases at J, leaving 2 bases unmatched. The CDR3 totals 15 residues. For the CDR3, the DNA is TGTGCCAGCAGCTTGGGGACTAGCGGGATCTACGAGCAGTACTTC. Its translation is CASSLGTSGIYEQYF.